These T cell receptor beta chains were read from a single sample in a study of response to subunit inactivated influenza vaccine. MiXCR, applied by TCRdb to the RT-PCR reads, yields one record per CDR3 protein. Here the sample spans around 520,000 distinct CDR3 sequences, about 11% being singletons. Sequenced material: PBMCs from blood, taken on the day of vaccination. Receptor source: a middle-aged man who received an inactivated influenza vaccine. Each CDR3 is given with its conserved first and last residue. Fields, in order: D gene, J gene, V gene, clone size, CDR3 DNA, CDR3 protein. D genes are given only for firm matches. Clone size is stated in some rows and not others, as once, few, many or a class when expanded.

d_call: .; j_call: TRBJ2-5; v_call: TRBV28; clone_size: few; cdr3_nt: TGTGCCAGCAGGATCCGTTCTGTAGTAGAGACCCAGTACTTC; cdr3_aa: CASRIRSVVETQYF
d_call: TRBD2; j_call: TRBJ2-1; v_call: TRBV4-2; clone_size: few; cdr3_nt: TGTGCCAGCAGCCAAGATTTGGCGGGCGGGGGATCCTACAATGAGCAGTTCTTC; cdr3_aa: CASSQDLAGGGSYNEQFF
d_call: TRBD1; j_call: TRBJ2-7; v_call: TRBV28; clone_size: few; cdr3_nt: TGTGCCAGCAGGGGACAGCGTCTCGGGCAGTACTTC; cdr3_aa: CASRGQRLGQYF
d_call: .; j_call: TRBJ2-7; v_call: TRBV4-2; clone_size: few; cdr3_nt: TGTGCCAGCAGCCAACGACCCGGTGGTGAGCAGTACTTC; cdr3_aa: CASSQRPGGEQYF
d_call: .; j_call: TRBJ2-1; v_call: TRBV12-3/TRBV12-4; clone_size: .; cdr3_nt: TGTGCCAGCAGTGAGTATGGCGTCCAGTGGTCCTACAATGAGCAGTTCTTC; cdr3_aa: CASSEYGVQWSYNEQFF
d_call: TRBD1; j_call: TRBJ1-5; v_call: TRBV18; clone_size: few; cdr3_nt: TGTGCCAGCTCACCCACGACAGGGAACAATCAGCCCCAGCATTTT; cdr3_aa: CASSPTTGNNQPQHF
d_call: TRBD2; j_call: TRBJ2-1; v_call: TRBV20-1; clone_size: few; cdr3_nt: TGCAGTGCGGGGGGGCTAGCGGGATTCAATGAGCAGTTCTTC; cdr3_aa: CSAGGLAGFNEQFF
d_call: .; j_call: TRBJ2-5; v_call: TRBV12-3/TRBV12-4; clone_size: few; cdr3_nt: TGTGCCAGCAGTATGACGCTCGTCTCGGGCGAGACCCAGTACTTC; cdr3_aa: CASSMTLVSGETQYF
d_call: .; j_call: TRBJ2-5; v_call: TRBV2; clone_size: .; cdr3_nt: TGTGCCAGCAGTCCCCTAGGGCGGGAGACCCAGTACTTC; cdr3_aa: CASSPLGRETQYF
d_call: TRBD2; j_call: TRBJ2-7; v_call: TRBV20-1; clone_size: few; cdr3_nt: TGCAGTGCTAGCTCTGCGTCTAGCGGGAGGTACGAGCAGTACTTC; cdr3_aa: CSASSASSGRYEQYF